The clone carrying this T cell receptor (beta chain) was recorded at least ten times. Antigen unknown. Full-length variable regions came from constant-region reverse primers plus semi-nested Nested Universal Primer A PCR. TCRdb redid the calling of the 5' RACE reads with MiXCR, one entry per CDR3 protein. The sample yields 40,000 to 65,000 distinct CDR3 sequences, over 20% seen once. CDR3 length: 12 residues. V dropped 5 bases and J dropped 7 bases, with 11 bases sitting between them. The V gene's germline CDR1 is MNHEY and CDR2 SVGAGI. Whole-study findings and limits: The TCR gene usage of tumor memory CD4+ T cells clustered together with blood and lymph node memory CD4+ cells and with lymph node naive CD4+ cells.

Specimen: tumor-infiltrating naive CD4+ T cells sorted from the breast tumor. This sample's subset: naive CD4+ T cells, CD4+CD45RA+CD25-. The rearrangement joins TRBV6-5 to TRBJ2-5; D not resolved. This clonotype was obtained from a female donor with breast cancer. CDR3 DNA: TGTGCCAGCAGTCCGGCCCCGGGGACCCAGTACTTC. Protein: CASSPAPGTQYF.